Shown below are 30 T cell receptor beta chains from a single sample sequenced in a study of technical replicates of blood from several donors. The repertoire was sequenced with immunoSEQ multiplex PCR; TCRdb's copy has only in-frame clones and lacks some. The sample records 60,000 to 90,000 clones, 97% being singletons. Sequences were obtained from T cells isolated from PBMCs. The receptors were sampled from a human donor in good health.

This clone was detected only once. The chain couples TRBV6-5 to TRBJ2-7; 7 bases are shared with TRBD1. CDR3 length: 14 amino acids. Germline assignment: CDR1 MNHEY and CDR2 SVGAGI. V was clipped by 8 bases and J by 6 bases; unmatched bases: 13. The CDR3 loop reads CASGVYLGQLEQYF. CDR3 coding DNA: TGTGCCAGCGGAGTATACCTGGGACAGCTCGAGCAGTACTTC.

The chain recombines TRBV27 with TRBJ1-1; 8 bases map to TRBD1. This CDR3 has 17 residues. Trimming removed 8 bases from V and 0 bases from J; junction bases left unmatched: 14. Germline CDR1 and CDR2: MNHEY and SMNVEV (reference sequence). The DNA of the CDR3 is TGTGCCAGCCGCCCCGGACAGGGAAGGTCGCTGAACACTGAAGCTTTCTTT. It translates to CASRPGQGRSLNTEAFF.

The chain carries TRBV19 and TRBJ1-1, with TRBD1 matching over 7 bases. Per the germline V gene, CDR1 is LNHDA and CDR2 is SQIVND (reference sequence). The CDR3 consists of 14 residues. After removal of 6 bases from V and 2 bases from J, the junction contained 6 bases not matched to a gene. The DNA for the CDR3 is TGTGCCAGTAGAGAAACAGGGGCCAACACTGAAGCTTTCTTT. Protein product: CASRETGANTEAFF.

The J gene is TRBJ1-4, the V gene TRBV5-8; D is uncertain. The V and J ends lost 0 bases and 10 bases respectively, with 7 bases between them. The CDR3 runs 12 residues. CDR1 and CDR2 (germline): SGHTS, YDEGEE. The CDR3 DNA follows: TGTGCCAGCAGCTTGGGGTACGGAAAACTGTTTTTT. This gives the protein CASSLGYGKLFF.

The genes are TRBV12-2 and TRBJ2-3; the DNA was not compared with TRBD2, the D call given in the table. TRBV12-2 is reported as a pseudogene. This CDR3 contains 15 residues. The CDR3 coding sequence is TGTGCAAGTCGCAAGAGCGGGAGGCTCACGAATACGCAGTATTTT. Translating gives CASRKSGRLTNTQYF.

The rearrangement uses TRBV5-4 and TRBJ2-7, with 14 bases aligning to TRBD2. The CDR3 covers 14 residues. Germline assignment: CDR1 SGHNT and CDR2 YYREEE (reference sequence). V shed 5 bases, J shed 7 bases, and the junction held 5 bases outside the gene matches. DNA for the CDR3: TGTGCCAGCAGACCGGGACTAGCGGGAGTAGAGCAGTACTTC. Translated: CASRPGLAGVEQYF.

The chain carries TRBV6-5 and TRBJ2-1; TRBD1 agrees at 7 bases. J was trimmed by 13 bases and V by 5 bases; bases with no gene match: 8. Looked up from germline, CDR1 is MNHEY and CDR2 is SVGAGI. The CDR3 runs to 12 residues. CDR3 region: CASSTADRDQFF. The CDR3 bases are TGTGCCAGCAGTACCGCCGACAGGGATCAGTTCTTC.

The chain employs TRBV7-3 and TRBJ2-7; possible D gene TRBD1, 6 bases. Looked up from germline, CDR1 is SGHTA and CDR2 is FQGTGA. CDR3 length: 12 amino acids. Trimming cost V 5 bases and J 6 bases, with 11 bases left between them. The CDR3 DNA reads TGTGCCAGCAGCCCTACAGGGACCGAGCAGTACTTC. Its protein is CASSPTGTEQYF.

The genes are TRBV27 and TRBJ2-2; a possible D gene is TRBD2 (7 bases). The CDR3 extends over 17 amino acids. The V end lost 3 bases, the J end lost 5 bases, and 19 bases lay between the germline ends. Germline lookup yields CDR1 MNHEY and CDR2 SMNVEV (reference sequence). This CDR3 is CASSFSGARTGTGELFF. CDR3 DNA: TGTGCCAGCAGTTTCAGCGGGGCGCGTACAGGGACCGGGGAGCTGTTTTTT.

CDR3 residues: CASSEEGSTEAFF. The DNA of the CDR3 is TGTGCCAGCAGTGAAGAAGGGAGCACTGAAGCTTTCTTT. The rearrangement joins TRBV2 to TRBJ1-1; D not resolved. V was shortened by 1 base and J by 4 bases, with 7 bases between the two germline ends. Germline V gene sequence: CDR1 SNHLY, CDR2 FYNNEI. This CDR3 spans 13 amino acids.

The chain couples TRBV27 to TRBJ1-4; D gene uncertain. The CDR3 is 14 amino acids. Trimming shortened V by 10 bases and J by 3 bases, and 15 bases separated the two germline ends. The germline V gene has CDR1 MNHEY and CDR2 SMNVEV (reference sequence). CDR3 coding DNA: TGTGCCACCCGGGGAGCAGCCTCTAATGAAAAACTGTTTTTT. As protein: CATRGAASNEKLFF.

This rearrangement joins TRBV9 to TRBJ1-1; the D gene is possibly TRBD1 (5 bases). Germline values: CDR1 SGDLS, CDR2 YYNGEE. The CDR3 sequence is 17 residues long. V lost 0 bases and J lost 2, with 17 bases in between. The CDR3 loop is CASSVDISAGENTEAFF. The CDR3 region has the DNA TGTGCCAGCAGCGTAGACATCTCGGCGGGGGAAAACACTGAAGCTTTCTTT.

The CDR3 DNA sequence: TGCGCCAGCAGCCAAGCTCATCAGTCTACTAGCTCTGGAAACACCATATATTTT. Protein sequence: CASSQAHQSTSSGNTIYF. The chain is built from TRBV4-3 and TRBJ1-3, with D unclear. CDR1 is LGHNA, CDR2 YSLEER, per germline. The CDR3 is 18 amino acids. The V gene lost 1 base and the J gene lost 0 bases, with 16 bases spanning the gap.

The chain employs TRBV19 and TRBJ2-1, with 12 bases that match TRBD2. CDR3 length equals 18 residues. After removal of 4 bases from V and 2 bases from J, the junction contained 9 bases not matched to a gene. Germline V gene sequence: CDR1 LNHDA, CDR2 SQIVND (reference sequence). The CDR3 spells CASSTHTTSGRTYNEQFF. For the CDR3, the DNA is TGTGCCAGTAGTACCCATACTACTAGCGGGAGGACCTACAATGAGCAGTTCTTC.

This clone was picked up one time. The chain employs TRBV5-1 and TRBJ2-4; 10 positions match TRBD1. With 4 bases clipped from V and 1 base from J, the junction kept 2 bases outside the gene matches. In germline, CDR1 is SGHRS, CDR2 YFSETQ. The CDR3 covers 15 residues. Here the CDR3 reads CASSLGQGAKNIQYF. The CDR3 DNA follows: TGCGCCAGCAGCCTGGGACAGGGGGCCAAAAACATTCAGTACTTC.

V is TRBV9 and J is TRBJ2-3; maybe TRBD2 (5 bases). The ends were cut back, 2 bases at V and 1 base at J, with 14 bases in the middle. The CDR3 covers 16 residues. CDR1 SGDLS and CDR2 YYNGEE come from the germline V gene. This CDR3 reads CASSVITRPGTDTQYF. The CDR3 nucleotides read TGTGCCAGCAGCGTGATCACTAGGCCTGGCACAGATACGCAGTATTTT.

The chain employs TRBV28 and TRBJ2-1; 7 bases are shared with TRBD2. The CDR3 is made up of 16 amino acids. V dropped 2 bases and J dropped 6; count of bases not matched to a gene: 10. Germline V gene data show CDR1 as MDHEN and CDR2 as SYDVKM. CDR3 amino acids: CASSLLGGGRLNEQFF. The CDR3 DNA reads TGTGCCAGCAGTTTACTTGGCGGGGGTCGCCTCAATGAGCAGTTCTTC.

This clone was observed once. The chain is built from TRBV11-3 and TRBJ1-2, with 7 nucleotides matching TRBD1. V lost 5 bases, J lost 3 bases, and 3 bases stayed unmatched. This CDR3 is built from 13 residues. The germline V gene has CDR1 SGHNT and CDR2 YENEEA. Here the CDR3 reads CASSHGQDYGYTF. CDR3 bases: TGTGCCAGCAGCCATGGACAGGACTATGGCTACACCTTC.

The gene calls are TRBV7-2 and TRBJ1-2; the D is unclear. The CDR3 runs 14 residues. Germline V lookup: CDR1 SGHTA, CDR2 FQGNSA. Trimming took 5 bases from V and 0 from J, leaving 10 bases between them. Here the CDR3 reads CASSRRRANYGYTF. Here the CDR3 DNA reads TGTGCCAGCAGCCGAAGGCGGGCTAACTATGGCTACACCTTC.

The chain is built from TRBV11-1 and TRBJ1-1; possibly TRBD1 for D (6 bases). The germline gives CDR1 SGHAT, CDR2 FQDESV (reference sequence). This CDR3 is 12 amino acids long. Trimming removed 5 bases at V and 7 bases at J, with 11 bases between. The CDR3 reads CASSLQGVEAFF. CDR3 sequence (DNA): TGTGCCAGCAGCCTACAGGGAGTTGAAGCTTTCTTT.

CDR3 DNA sequence: TGTGCCAGCAGTTACTCGGACAGGACAGCTGAGCAGTTCTTC. Its protein is CASSYSDRTAEQFF. The chain is built from TRBV6-6 and TRBJ2-1; 7 positions match TRBD1. Germline CDR1 MNHNY, CDR2 SVGAGI (reference sequence). This CDR3 comprises 14 residues. J was trimmed by 9 bases and V by 0 bases; bases with no gene match: 5.

J is TRBJ2-3 and V is TRBV27; D is perhaps TRBD1 (5 bases). The CDR3 covers 14 residues. V was clipped by 3 bases and J by 5 bases, with 12 bases between them. Germline lookup yields CDR1 MNHEY and CDR2 SMNVEV (reference sequence). The chain's CDR3 is CASSFRQGLDTQYF. CDR3 DNA sequence: TGTGCCAGCAGTTTTCGGCAGGGCCTAGATACGCAGTATTTT.

The rearrangement links TRBV18 to TRBJ2-7, with TRBD2 matching over 8 bases. Trimming at V came to 1 base and at J to 4 bases, leaving 6 bases not matched to a gene. Germline values: CDR1 KGHSH, CDR2 LQKENI. CDR3 size: 15 residues. DNA of the CDR3: TGTGCCAGCTCACCACTAAGCGGGAGAAGGTACGAGCAGTACTTC. Protein: CASSPLSGRRYEQYF.

The rearrangement links TRBV27 to TRBJ2-7; D not resolved. Germline lookup yields CDR1 MNHEY and CDR2 SMNVEV (reference sequence). Trimming shortened V by 6 bases and J by 1 base, and 13 bases separated the two germline ends. The CDR3 covers 14 residues. Here the CDR3 DNA reads TGTGCCAGCAGGATCTTTGGCGGTTCCTACGAGCAGTACTTC. This translates into CASRIFGGSYEQYF.

The V gene is TRBV9, the J gene TRBJ1-4, with D perhaps TRBD1 (6 bases). Germline V lookup: CDR1 SGDLS, CDR2 YYNGEE. V lost 4 bases and J 1 base, leaving 11 bases between the germline ends. This CDR3 region has 15 residues. The CDR3 DNA is TGTGCCAGCAGCCCCGTAGGGGGAACTAATGAAAAACTGTTTTTT. Translation gives CASSPVGGTNEKLFF. The whole variable domain, filled in from reference TRBV9 and TRBJ1-4, reads DSGVTQTPKHLITATGQRVTLRCSPRSGDLSVYWYQQSLDQGLQFLIQYYNGEERAKGNILERFSAQQFPDLHSELNLSSLELGDSALYFCASSPVGGTNEKLFFGSGTQLSVL.

This chain uses TRBV27 with TRBJ2-2; TRBD1 aligns across 8 bases. The CDR3 runs to 16 residues. Losses at the gene ends were 5 bases for V and 5 bases for J; bases not matched to a gene: 10. Germline CDR1 MNHEY, CDR2 SMNVEV (reference sequence). CDR3 nucleotide sequence: TGTGCCAGCAGTACGACAGGGGAGGTGGGGACCGGGGAGCTGTTTTTT. It translates to CASSTTGEVGTGELFF.

The rearrangement links TRBV11-3 to TRBJ2-2; TRBD2 might be the D (6 bases). V was clipped by 6 bases and J by 3 bases, with 20 bases between them. Germline values: CDR1 SGHNT, CDR2 YENEEA. The length of the CDR3 is 17 residues. In DNA form, the CDR3 reads TGTGCCAGCAGTGGGCAGGCAGGCGGGATTTACACCGGGGAGCTGTTTTTT. Its protein is CASSGQAGGIYTGELFF.

The chain couples TRBV5-1 to TRBJ2-7; 10 bases line up with TRBD2. The CDR3 loop spans 15 amino acids. The germline gives CDR1 SGHRS, CDR2 YFSETQ. The trim removed 4 bases at V and 4 bases at J, leaving 8 bases unmatched. CDR3 sequence: CASSLAGEVTYEQYF. DNA of the CDR3: TGCGCCAGCAGCCTAGCGGGAGAGGTAACATACGAGCAGTACTTC.

The chain uses TRBV7-9 and TRBJ2-7; D not resolved. The V and J ends lost 3 bases and 3 bases respectively, with 9 bases between them. The CDR3 has 13 residues. Germline CDR1 SEHNR, CDR2 FQNEAQ (reference sequence). CDR3 nucleotide sequence: TGTGCCAGCAGCTTTCCCAGTCTCTACGAGCAGTACTTC. It yields the protein CASSFPSLYEQYF.

This clone has only one observation. The chain combines TRBV6-5 with TRBJ2-3, with 13 bases lining up with TRBD2. The CDR3 is 15 residues long. Looked up from germline, CDR1 is MNHEY and CDR2 is SVGAGI. The junction had 5 bases not matched to a gene; V was cut back by 5 bases and J by 6 bases. The DNA for the CDR3 is TGTGCCAGCAGTCTCCAGGGACTAGCGGGGGATACGCAGTATTTT. It codes for CASSLQGLAGDTQYF.